This passage covers 23 T cell receptor beta chains from one sample sequenced in a study of blood T cell repertoires in COVID-19. Sequencing was performed with immunoSEQ multiplex PCR; in TCRdb, only in-frame clones are kept and a portion is missing. Of a few hundred thousand clones in the sample, under 90% were seen once. The material sequenced was PBMCs or T cells enriched from blood (not recorded which). The receptors shown here come from a man aged 25-45 years with acute COVID-19.

This clone was recorded a few times. The chain has TRBV7-9 and TRBJ2-7; weak D call: TRBD2 (6 bases). The CDR3 is made up of 14 amino acids. Trimming stripped 0 bases from V and 5 bases from J, with 11 bases between. Germline CDR1 reads SEHNR; CDR2 reads FQNEAQ (reference sequence). The CDR3 nucleotides read TGTGCCAGCAGCTTAGCCGGCCCGGGGGACGAGCAGTACGTC. This gives the protein CASSLAGPGDEQYV.

This chain uses TRBV27 with TRBJ1-3, with 7 bases lining up with TRBD1. The CDR3 is 13 amino acids. Germline V CDR1 and CDR2: MNHEY, SMNVEV (reference sequence). The V and J ends lost 5 bases and 4 bases, in that order; junction bases with no gene match: 2. DNA of the CDR3: TGTGCCAGCAGTACAGGGGCCGGAAACACCATATATTTT. This sequence encodes CASSTGAGNTIYF.

The V and J genes are TRBV5-4 and TRBJ2-5; possible D gene TRBD2, 5 bases. The CDR3 length is 13 residues. CDR1 is SGHNT and CDR2 is YYREEE in the germline V gene (reference sequence). V was pared by 4 bases and J by 7 bases, with 14 bases between. The CDR3 loop is CASSGAGAVTQYF. The CDR3 nucleotides are TGTGCCAGCAGCGGCGCAGGAGCGGTGACCCAGTACTTC.

The rearrangement links TRBV29-1 to TRBJ2-1, with D possibly being TRBD2 (7 bases). The CDR3 is 15 amino acids. Germline CDR1 SQVTM, CDR2 ANQGSEA. The ends were cut back, 7 bases at V and 5 bases at J, with 21 bases in the middle. CDR3 in DNA: TGCAGCGGGCATTTTGGTGGGGGGGGCCACAATGAGCAGTTCTTC. This gives the protein CSGHFGGGGHNEQFF.

This clone has a single count. The chain links TRBV28 to TRBJ1-2; D is unresolved. V shed 10 bases and J shed 10 bases, with 16 bases lying between them. The CDR3 has 11 amino acids. The germline gives CDR1 MDHEN, CDR2 SYDVKM. CDR3 coding DNA: TGTGCCATCACTTCAGGCAGCCACTACACCTTC. Its translation is CAITSGSHYTF.

With respect to this clone: Sequence at one end of the junction differs from germline and may be a read error. The rearrangement links TRBV14 to TRBJ2-5; TRBD2 matches 7 bases. The CDR3 covers 13 residues. Germline V gene data show CDR1 as SGHDN and CDR2 as FVKESK. In nucleotides, the CDR3 is TGTGCCAGCAGACAAGCGGGGATTGAGACCCAGTACTTC. This sequence encodes CASRQAGIETQYF.

The CDR3 DNA reads as TGCGCCAGCCGCATTGCGAAGAACACTGAAGCTTTCTTT. Protein product: CASRIAKNTEAFF. V and J are TRBV5-1 and TRBJ1-1; no reliable D call. Germline lookup yields CDR1 SGHRS and CDR2 YFSETQ. Deletions cut 7 bases from V and 1 base from J, with 11 bases between. The CDR3 totals 13 residues.

For the CDR3, the DNA is TGTGCCAGCAGTGGACTTCAGCCACCCTATGGCTACACCTTC. Translation gives CASSGLQPPYGYTF. This chain uses TRBV28 with TRBJ1-2; D remains unclear. CDR3 length equals 14 residues. Looked up from germline, CDR1 is MDHEN and CDR2 is SYDVKM. V lost 5 bases and J 4 bases, leaving 14 bases between the germline ends.

This clone came up once. V is TRBV7-6 and J is TRBJ1-6; 9 bases fit TRBD1. Germline CDR1 reads SGHVS; CDR2 reads FNYEAQ. The CDR3 runs to 19 residues. V was pared by 3 bases and J by 6 bases, with 15 bases of the junction left unmatched. The CDR3 is CASSFLAGTGPISNSPLHF. CDR3 DNA sequence: TGTGCCAGCAGCTTCCTAGCTGGGACAGGGCCTATATCTAATTCACCCCTCCACTTT.

This chain connects TRBV6-1 to TRBJ1-2; TRBD1 is a possible D gene (6 bases). The CDR3 covers 13 residues. Trimming stripped 3 bases from V and 7 bases from J, with 12 bases between. Germline loops: CDR1 MNHNS, CDR2 SASEGT. The DNA for the CDR3 is TGTGCCAGCAGTGAGGACAGACTTGGTGGCTACACCTTC. This sequence encodes CASSEDRLGGYTF.

The chain uses TRBV25-1 and TRBJ2-1, with 7 nucleotides matching TRBD2. V lost 8 bases to trimming and J lost 13 bases; unmatched junction nucleotides: 20. Looked up from germline, CDR1 is MGHDK and CDR2 is SYGVNS. The CDR3 consists of 15 residues. CDR3 region: CASSRGGGEQRLQFF. The CDR3 region has the DNA TGTGCCAGCTCCCGGGGTGGGGGGGAACAACGATTACAGTTCTTC.

With regard to this clone: A junction end diverges from the germline sequence, so it may reflect a read error. This sequence joins TRBV5-1 and TRBJ2-2, with 8 bases matching TRBD2. CDR3 size: 15 residues. Germline CDR1 and CDR2: SGHRS and YFSETQ. CDR3 in DNA: TGTGCCAGCAGTTCAGCGGGAGTTGACACCGGGGAGCTGTTTTTT. Residues: CASSSAGVDTGELFF.

This chain joins TRBV9 and TRBJ2-4; 9 nucleotides align to TRBD1. The V and J ends lost 2 bases and 9 bases, in that order; junction bases with no gene match: 9. Looked up from germline, CDR1 is SGDLS and CDR2 is YYNGEE. The CDR3 sequence is 15 residues long. As DNA, the CDR3 is TGTGCCAGCAGCGTTGACAGGGGGAGCCCAGCCATTCAGTACTTC. Its translation is CASSVDRGSPAIQYF.

In this sample, this clone turned up once. DNA of the CDR3: TGCAGTGCTAGTAAACAGGGTGGCCAGCCCCAGCATTTT. Encoded protein: CSASKQGGQPQHF. V usage is TRBV20-1 and J usage is TRBJ1-5; D is possibly TRBD1 (6 bases). The CDR3 contains 13 residues. CDR1 is DFQATT and CDR2 is SNEGSKA in the germline V gene (reference sequence). V was pared by 3 bases and J by 7 bases, with 13 bases between.

This clone showed up just a few times. The chain couples TRBV9 to TRBJ2-1; a weak D match, TRBD1 (5 bases). CDR1 and CDR2 (germline): SGDLS, YYNGEE. V lost 0 bases, J lost 9 bases, and 10 bases lay in between. This CDR3 is 13 amino acids long. CDR3 in amino acids: CASSVGGASEQFF. The CDR3 DNA sequence: TGTGCCAGCAGCGTAGGTGGGGCCAGTGAGCAGTTCTTC.

The sample holds a few counts of this clone. V usage is TRBV19 and J usage is TRBJ1-5; 10 nucleotides align to TRBD1. Per germline, CDR1 LNHDA and CDR2 SQIVND (reference sequence). CDR3 size: 15 residues. The ends lost 7 bases at V and 6 bases at J; junction bases unmatched: 9. The chain's CDR3 is CASTTTGGAGQPQHF. As DNA, the CDR3 is TGTGCCAGTACCACGACAGGGGGCGCGGGTCAGCCCCAGCATTTT.

This clone appeared a few times. The chain recombines TRBV28 with TRBJ2-3, with 7 bases lining up with TRBD2. V shed 8 bases, J shed 4 bases, and the junction held 9 bases outside the gene matches. CDR1 is MDHEN, CDR2 SYDVKM, per germline. The CDR3 runs 14 residues. Here the CDR3 DNA reads TGTGCCAGCCTGGGGGAGGGCCAGTCAGATACGCAGTATTTT. This gives the protein CASLGEGQSDTQYF.

This chain connects TRBV18 to TRBJ2-1; 9 bases fit TRBD2. The V gene's germline CDR1 is KGHSH and CDR2 LQKENI. This CDR3 is built from 18 residues. The J segment lost 9 bases and the V segment lost 6 bases, leaving 21 bases of the junction unmatched. In DNA, the CDR3 is TGTGCCAGCTCTACCCTCCCCAGAGGTCGCGGGAGGGCCGGTGAGCAGTTCTTC. Translation gives CASSTLPRGRGRAGEQFF.

The rearrangement uses TRBV28 and TRBJ1-5; weak D call: TRBD1 (5 bases). CDR1 and CDR2 from the germline V gene are MDHEN and SYDVKM. The ends were cut back, 6 bases at V and 3 bases at J, with 12 bases in the middle. CDR3 size: 14 residues. The CDR3, as DNA: TGTGCCAGCAGCCAGGGACTCCCCAATCAGCCCCAGCATTTT. It codes for CASSQGLPNQPQHF.

V usage is TRBV7-3 and J usage is TRBJ2-7; 12 nucleotides align to TRBD2. Trimming cost V 4 bases and J 5 bases; bases outside gene matches: 3. The CDR3 has 14 residues. Germline loops: CDR1 SGHTA, CDR2 FQGTGA. This chain's CDR3 is CASSSGLAGDEQYV. In DNA form, the CDR3 reads TGTGCCAGCAGCTCGGGACTAGCGGGCGACGAGCAGTACGTC.

The V and J genes are TRBV6-5 and TRBJ2-7; 10 positions match TRBD1. With 6 bases clipped from V and 3 bases from J, the junction kept 5 bases outside the gene matches. Looked up from germline, CDR1 is MNHEY and CDR2 is SVGAGI. The CDR3 contains 14 residues. CDR3 sequence: CASRPRDRGYEQYV. The DNA for the CDR3 is TGTGCCAGCAGACCCCGGGACAGGGGCTACGAGCAGTACGTC.

The chain is built from TRBV3-1 (or the pseudogene TRBV3-2) and TRBJ2-2, with 8 bases matching TRBD2. With 3 bases clipped from V and 4 bases from J, the junction kept 4 bases outside the gene matches. Per germline, CDR1 LGHDT and CDR2 YNNKEL (reference sequence). The CDR3 loop spans 15 amino acids. For the CDR3, the DNA is TGTGCCAGCAGCCACCGCGGGAGGTCCACCGGGGAGCTGTTTTTT. Its translation: CASSHRGRSTGELFF.

This clone was picked up a small number of times. The chain is built from TRBV4-2 and TRBJ1-6; D is ambiguous. The CDR3 runs 14 residues. Germline V gene sequence: CDR1 LGHNA, CDR2 YNFKEQ. Trimming left V 0 bases short and J 4 bases short, with 4 bases between. Here the CDR3 reads CASSQDRYNSPLHF. CDR3 DNA: TGTGCCAGCAGCCAAGACAGGTATAATTCACCCCTCCACTTT.